This TCR beta chain was identified in a study of blood T cells in healthy people across ages. General study findings and limits: Any conclusive comparison of naive versus antigen-experienced cells was prevented by using unsorted PBMCs.

In terms of origin and age, donors were healthy Caucasian individuals from Russia aged roughly 6 to 100. Together with a sample-barcoded 5' primer, a J-beta primer mix was included in a second PCR lasting roughly 6 to 12 cycles. From the 5' RACE reads, TCRdb called clonotypes with MiXCR, one entry per CDR3 protein. Among about a million distinct CDR3 sequences listed, around 54% were seen once. From germline, CDR1 is SGHTA and CDR2 FQGNSA. CDR3 size: 15 residues. Unmatched junction bases numbered 4, after V lost 1 base and J lost 3 bases. For this clonotype: Antigen specificity is unknown.

V usage is TRBV7-2 and J usage is TRBJ2-3; 7 bases match TRBD1. Sequencing input: blood. This TCR was recovered from an older woman in good health. DNA of the CDR3: TGTGCCAGCAGCTTAGTTCCCAGGGGGACAGATACGCAGTATTTT. It codes for CASSLVPRGTDTQYF. The variable domain in full, with the rest retrieved from reference TRBV7-2 and TRBJ2-3, is GAGVSQSPSNKVTEKGKDVELRCDPISGHTALYWYRQSLGQGLEFLIYFQGNSAPDKSGLPSDRFSAERTGGSVSTLTIQRTQQEDSAVYLCASSLVPRGTDTQYFGPGTRLTVL.